Following are 32 T cell receptor beta chains from one sample sequenced in a study of blood T cell repertoires in COVID-19 (dated by TCRdb to 2019 to 2021). The method behind the library was the immunoSEQ multiplex PCR assay. Here the immuneACCESS table is served through TCRdb, limited to in-frame sequences with V and J called. Missing clones are a known gap in these copies; in checked studies unresolved V genes cover under half, and the rest lacks a known reason. The sample table records under 300,000 clones; around 90% of these occur just once. The top ten clonotypes cover around 1.7% of the sample. The specimen sequenced was PBMCs or T cells enriched from blood (not recorded which). These receptors originate from a middle-aged woman who had recovered from COVID-19.

This chain uses TRBV9 with TRBJ2-3; D gene uncertain. Deletions cut 5 bases from V and 2 bases from J, with 12 bases between. The CDR3 spans 14 residues. CDR1 and CDR2 from the germline V gene are SGDLS and YYNGEE. CDR3 DNA: TGTGCCAGCAGTTCGAACGGGTTCACAGATACGCAGTATTTT. Its translation: CASSSNGFTDTQYF.

Comment on this clone: This sample includes further DNA sequences coding for the same CDR3. The chain joins TRBV19 to TRBJ1-2; 9 bases are shared with TRBD1. The length of the CDR3 is 13 residues. CDR1 LNHDA and CDR2 SQIVND come from the germline V gene (reference sequence). V gave up 6 bases and J gave up 3 bases; unmatched junction bases: 2. The CDR3 DNA reads TGTGCCAGTAGCCGGGACAGGGACTATGGCTACACCTTC. Translated, it gives CASSRDRDYGYTF.

The chain is built from TRBV24-1 and TRBJ2-1; the match to TRBD2 covers 10 bases. The CDR3 sequence is 13 residues long. Trimming took 6 bases from V and 8 from J; bases not matched to a gene: 3. Germline CDR1 is KGHDR and CDR2 is SFDVKD. The CDR3 nucleotides read TGTGCCACCAGTACCGGGACTAGCGATGAGCAGTTCTTC. Translation gives CATSTGTSDEQFF.

This rearrangement joins TRBV2 to TRBJ2-3; weak D call: TRBD1 (5 bases). The CDR3 covers 15 residues. Deletions cut 6 bases from V and 0 bases from J, with 13 bases between. In germline, CDR1 is SNHLY, CDR2 FYNNEI. DNA for the CDR3: TGTGCCAGCAGCGCTCAGGGCACTAGCACAGATACGCAGTATTTT. Its protein is CASSAQGTSTDTQYF. Using reference TRBV2 and TRBJ2-3 for the parts outside the CDR3, the full variable domain is EPEVTQTPSHQVTQMGQEVILRCVPISNHLYFYWYRQILGQKVEFLVSFYNNEISEKSEIFDDQFSVERPDGSNFTLKIRSTKLEDSAMYFCASSAQGTSTDTQYFGPGTRLTVL.

The chain links TRBV4-1 to TRBJ2-7; 10 nucleotides align to TRBD2. The CDR3 runs to 18 residues. J was trimmed by 3 bases and V by 2 bases; bases with no gene match: 13. The V gene's germline CDR1 is MGHRA and CDR2 YSYEKL. The CDR3 is CASSQSASGRRANYEQYF. As DNA, the CDR3 is TGCGCCAGCAGCCAATCCGCTAGCGGGAGAAGGGCGAACTACGAGCAGTACTTC.

The chain joins TRBV4-1 to TRBJ1-5, with TRBD1 as a possible D gene (6 bases). V lost 2 bases and J 4 bases, leaving 15 bases between the germline ends. The CDR3 length is 16 residues. Germline CDR1 reads MGHRA; CDR2 reads YSYEKL. CDR3 loop: CASSQTPGGGNQPQHF. CDR3 sequence (DNA): TGCGCCAGCAGCCAAACCCCTGGGGGCGGAAATCAGCCCCAGCATTTT.

The chain recombines TRBV4-3 with TRBJ2-1; D unresolved. CDR1 is LGHNA, CDR2 YSLEER, per germline. The CDR3 is made up of 15 amino acids. Trimming took 3 bases from V and 5 from J, leaving 14 bases between them. This chain's CDR3 is CASSQLPGENNEQFF. CDR3 nucleotide sequence: TGCGCCAGCAGCCAGTTACCAGGTGAAAACAATGAGCAGTTCTTC.

The gene calls are TRBV27 and TRBJ1-5, with D possibly TRBD1 on 6 matching bases. CDR1 and CDR2 from the germline V gene are MNHEY and SMNVEV (reference sequence). V lost 0 bases to trimming and J lost 2 bases, with 11 bases between them. This CDR3 comprises 16 residues. CDR3 sequence reads: CASSLSPRGGNQPQHF. The CDR3, as DNA: TGTGCCAGCAGTTTATCTCCCAGGGGTGGCAATCAGCCCCAGCATTTT.

J is TRBJ2-6 and V is TRBV5-1, with 12 positions matching TRBD1. V was pared by 3 bases and J by 2 bases, with 6 bases of the junction left unmatched. Germline V gene data show CDR1 as SGHRS and CDR2 as YFSETQ. The CDR3 sequence is 18 residues long. CDR3 in DNA: TGCGCCAGCAGCTCTTTGGGGACAGGGGGCGCTGGGGCCAACGTCCTGACTTTC. This sequence encodes CASSSLGTGGAGANVLTF.

V is TRBV6-5 and J is TRBJ2-7; D perhaps matches TRBD2 (5 bases). Trimming left V 5 bases short and J 3 bases short, with 11 bases between. This CDR3 contains 13 residues. CDR1 is MNHEY and CDR2 is SVGAGI in the germline V gene. CDR3 sequence reads: CASSRGGNYEQYF. For the CDR3, the DNA is TGTGCCAGCAGTCGGGGTGGAAACTACGAGCAGTACTTC.

The chain carries TRBV4-3 and TRBJ2-6; tentatively, D is TRBD1 (5 bases). In germline, CDR1 is LGHNA, CDR2 YSLEER. V shed 4 bases and J shed 1 base, with 17 bases lying between them. This CDR3 region has 18 residues. CDR3 sequence reads: CASSRTRGAGSGANVLTF. CDR3 DNA: TGCGCCAGCAGCCGAACACGTGGGGCAGGATCTGGGGCCAACGTCCTGACTTTC.

This clone showed up just once. V and J are TRBV18 and TRBJ2-1; the D gene is possibly TRBD2 (6 bases). The germline gives CDR1 KGHSH, CDR2 LQKENI. The V end was cut by 4 bases, the J end by 2 bases, with 12 bases between. This CDR3 has 15 amino acids. CDR3 nucleotides: TGTGCCAGCTCACTGGGGACTTTTGCCTACAATGAGCAGTTCTTC. Amino acid sequence: CASSLGTFAYNEQFF.

The chain employs TRBV25-1 and TRBJ1-2, with a possible D match to TRBD1 (5 bases). Germline V CDR1 and CDR2: MGHDK, SYGVNS. The CDR3 totals 13 residues. Between the trimmed V and J ends, which lost 7 bases and 0 bases, there was a span of 9 bases. CDR3 residues: CASMGGANYGYTF. In DNA, the CDR3 is TGTGCCAGCATGGGGGGGGCTAACTATGGCTACACCTTC.

V is TRBV6-5 and J is TRBJ2-3; D gene ambiguous. Germline CDR1 MNHEY, CDR2 SVGAGI. This CDR3 is 15 amino acids long. The V end lost 7 bases, the J end lost 3 bases, and 17 bases lay between the germline ends. As DNA, the CDR3 is TGTGCCAGCACCCCCGGGTCCCTGAAGACAGATACGCAGTATTTT. It yields the protein CASTPGSLKTDTQYF.

CDR3: CASSPGRQEKLFF. Written as DNA, the CDR3 is TGTGCCAGCTCACCAGGGAGACAAGAAAAACTGTTTTTT. The chain recombines TRBV18 with TRBJ1-4, with D hard to call. The CDR3 is made up of 13 amino acids. Germline CDR1 is KGHSH and CDR2 is LQKENI. The germline V and J ends were trimmed by 2 bases and 8 bases, with 9 bases remaining between them.

The J gene is TRBJ2-3, the V gene TRBV5-1; D is undetermined. Germline V gene lookup returns CDR1 SGHRS and CDR2 YFSETQ. V lost 1 base to trimming and J lost 0 bases, with 12 bases between them. The CDR3 runs 16 residues. CDR3 region: CASSLSEYASTDTQYF. DNA of the CDR3: TGCGCCAGCAGCTTGTCTGAGTACGCTAGCACAGATACGCAGTATTTT. The full variable domain, completed using reference TRBV5-1 and TRBJ2-3, is KAGVTQTPRYLIKTRGQQVTLSCSPISGHRSVSWYQQTPGQGLQFLFEYFSETQRNKGNFPGRFSGRQFSNSRSEMNVSTLELGDSALYLCASSLSEYASTDTQYFGPGTRLTVL.

This clone has just one count. The rearrangement links TRBV12-5 to TRBJ1-6; 8 positions match TRBD1. Germline V gene sequence: CDR1 LGHNT, CDR2 FRNRAP. The CDR3 length is 15 residues. After removal of 4 bases from V and 5 bases from J, the junction contained 4 bases not matched to a gene. CDR3 sequence reads: CASGSGTGHNSPLHF. CDR3 in DNA: TGTGCTAGTGGTTCTGGGACAGGCCATAATTCACCCCTCCACTTT.

The rearrangement joins TRBV7-9 to TRBJ2-7, with D hard to call. V was cut by 1 base and J by 2 bases, with 9 bases left in between. The germline gives CDR1 SEHNR, CDR2 FQNEAQ (reference sequence). The CDR3 consists of 14 residues. The CDR3 DNA follows: TGTGCCAGCAGCTTAGTTTGGCCCACCTACGAGCAGTACTTC. This sequence encodes CASSLVWPTYEQYF.

The chain employs TRBV6-1 and TRBJ1-2; D is undetermined. Trimming pared 1 base from V and 3 bases from J, leaving 9 bases between. Germline V CDR1 and CDR2: MNHNS, SASEGT. CDR3 size: 14 residues. CDR3 DNA: TGTGCCAGCAGTGAAGGGGAGGAGTACTATGGCTACACCTTC. As protein: CASSEGEEYYGYTF.

V is TRBV18 and J is TRBJ1-5, with a possible D match to TRBD1 (5 bases). The CDR3 consists of 13 residues. V lost 6 bases to trimming and J lost 3 bases, with 9 bases between them. Per germline, CDR1 KGHSH and CDR2 LQKENI. The CDR3 bases are TGTGCCAGCTCCGCACAGGACAATCAGCCCCAGCATTTT. This gives the protein CASSAQDNQPQHF.

The chain carries TRBV19 and TRBJ2-3; the D gene is possibly TRBD2 (6 bases). The germline V gene has CDR1 LNHDA and CDR2 SQIVND (reference sequence). The V gene lost 3 bases and the J gene lost 4 bases, with 14 bases spanning the gap. CDR3 length: 15 residues. In nucleotides, the CDR3 is TGTGCCAGTAGTATCCGGCGGGGTCCCGCAGATACGCAGTATTTT. Amino acid sequence: CASSIRRGPADTQYF.

Remarks on this clone: Additional DNA sequences in this sample encode the identical CDR3. The V and J genes are TRBV7-3 and TRBJ2-1; 7 positions match TRBD2. The germline V gene encodes CDR1 SGHTA and CDR2 FQGTGA. Trimming removed 5 bases from V and 1 base from J; junction bases left unmatched: 8. The CDR3 totals 16 residues. CDR3: CASSPGGTTSYNEQFF. CDR3 bases: TGTGCCAGCAGCCCCGGGGGGACTACTTCCTACAATGAGCAGTTCTTC.

This clone was counted a single time. The chain uses TRBV5-5 and TRBJ2-7, with TRBD2 identical over 8 bases. This CDR3 is 15 amino acids long. V lost 4 bases to trimming and J lost 3 bases; unmatched junction nucleotides: 9. Germline V gene sequence: CDR1 SGHKS, CDR2 YYEKEE (reference sequence). The CDR3 here is CASSPAGVRDYEQYF. The CDR3 bases are TGTGCCAGCAGCCCAGCGGGGGTAAGGGACTACGAGCAGTACTTC. Drawing the rest from reference TRBV5-5 and TRBJ2-7, the complete variable domain is DAGVTQSPTHLIKTRGQQVTLRCSPISGHKSVSWYQQVLGQGPQFIFQYYEKEERGRGNFPDRFSARQFPNYSSELNVNALLLGDSALYLCASSPAGVRDYEQYFGPGTRLTVT.

The chain recombines TRBV11-2 with TRBJ2-3, with a possible D match to TRBD1 (6 bases). CDR3 size: 14 residues. The V gene's germline CDR1 is SGHAT and CDR2 FQNNGV. V was trimmed by 1 base and J by 5 bases, leaving 10 bases between them. The CDR3 loop is CASSLVGGRDTQYF. CDR3 coding DNA: TGTGCCAGCAGCTTAGTTGGGGGCAGAGATACGCAGTATTTT.

This chain joins TRBV5-4 and TRBJ1-2; 7 bases are shared with TRBD1. The germline gives CDR1 SGHNT, CDR2 YYREEE (reference sequence). The CDR3 contains 13 residues. Unmatched junction bases numbered 4, after V lost 3 bases and J lost 5 bases. CDR3 in amino acids: CASSSDRAYGYTF. In nucleotides, the CDR3 is TGTGCCAGCAGCTCCGACAGGGCTTATGGCTACACCTTC.

This sequence joins TRBV5-6 and TRBJ1-6, with D hard to call. This CDR3 is built from 15 residues. CDR1 SGHDT and CDR2 YYEEEE come from the germline V gene. V was trimmed by 3 bases and J by 0 bases, leaving 7 bases between them. CDR3: CASSWAGSYNSPLHF. Written as DNA, the CDR3 is TGTGCCAGCAGCTGGGCCGGCTCCTATAATTCACCCCTCCACTTT.

The rearrangement joins TRBV20-1 to TRBJ2-5; TRBD1 agrees at 8 bases. Germline values: CDR1 DFQATT, CDR2 SNEGSKA (reference sequence). V lost 3 bases to trimming and J lost 7 bases; unmatched junction nucleotides: 16. The CDR3 extends over 16 amino acids. The chain's CDR3 is CSASLTQGQVLGTQYF. Written as DNA, the CDR3 is TGCAGTGCTAGTCTAACGCAGGGACAGGTTCTAGGGACCCAGTACTTC.

In its sample, this clone was seen a few times. The chain employs TRBV15 and TRBJ2-7, with D possibly TRBD1 on 5 matching bases. This CDR3 is 12 amino acids long. The germline gives CDR1 LNHNV, CDR2 YYDKDF (reference sequence). V lost 0 bases and J 12 bases, leaving 12 bases between the germline ends. The CDR3: CATSRDLGRRYF. As DNA, the CDR3 is TGTGCCACCAGCAGAGATTTGGGGCGGCGGTACTTC.

This CDR3 reads CASSLSSGYSPLHF. CDR3 nucleotide sequence: TGTGCCAGCAGCCTGAGCTCCGGGTATTCACCCCTCCACTTT. V and J are TRBV3-1 (or the pseudogene TRBV3-2) and TRBJ1-6; the D is unclear. Trimming removed 4 bases at V and 8 bases at J, with 12 bases between. Looked up from germline, CDR1 is LGHDT and CDR2 is YNNKEL (reference sequence). The CDR3 length is 14 residues.

This clone showed up just a few times. V usage is TRBV5-4 and J usage is TRBJ2-3, with D possibly matching TRBD2 (6 bases). CDR1 and CDR2 (germline): SGHNT, YYREEE (reference sequence). The CDR3 is made up of 16 amino acids. V was shortened by 4 bases and J by 0 bases, with 15 bases between the two germline ends. CDR3 DNA sequence: TGTGCCAGCAGCAGTCCAGGGAGGTCTAGCACAGATACGCAGTATTTT. It translates to CASSSPGRSSTDTQYF.

The chain joins TRBV25-1 to TRBJ2-1, with D possibly TRBD2 on 7 matching bases. Trimming removed 5 bases at V and 4 bases at J, with 12 bases between. In germline, CDR1 is MGHDK, CDR2 SYGVNS. CDR3 size: 14 residues. CDR3 nucleotides: TGTGCCAGCAGTAGGGGGGGCCTGTACAATGAGCAGTTCTTC. It codes for CASSRGGLYNEQFF.

CDR3 residues: CASGGGAVNEKLFF. As DNA, the CDR3 is TGTGCCTCAGGCGGCGGGGCCGTTAATGAAAAACTGTTTTTT. V and J are TRBV30 and TRBJ1-4, with D possibly TRBD1 on 5 matching bases. Between the trimmed V and J ends, which lost 7 bases and 4 bases, there was a span of 16 bases. Per germline, CDR1 GTSNPN and CDR2 SVGIG (reference sequence). The CDR3 runs to 14 residues.